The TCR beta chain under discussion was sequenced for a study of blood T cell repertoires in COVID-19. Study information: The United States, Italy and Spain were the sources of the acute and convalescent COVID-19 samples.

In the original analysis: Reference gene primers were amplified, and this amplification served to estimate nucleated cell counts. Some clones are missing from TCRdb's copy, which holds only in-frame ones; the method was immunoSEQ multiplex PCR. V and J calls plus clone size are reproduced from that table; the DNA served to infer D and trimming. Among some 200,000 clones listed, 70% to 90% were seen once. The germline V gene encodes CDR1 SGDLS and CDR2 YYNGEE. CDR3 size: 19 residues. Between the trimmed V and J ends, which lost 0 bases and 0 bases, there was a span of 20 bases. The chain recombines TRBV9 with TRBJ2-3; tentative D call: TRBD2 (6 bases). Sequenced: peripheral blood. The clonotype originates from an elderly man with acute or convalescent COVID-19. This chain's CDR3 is CASSVVGSASATSTDTQYF. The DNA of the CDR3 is TGTGCCAGCAGCGTAGTGGGCAGCGCTAGCGCCACTAGCACAGATACGCAGTATTTT.